One sample yielded the 23 T cell receptor beta chains listed below, sequenced in a study of T cell responses to AZD1222 COVID-19 vaccine. TCRdb's copy holds only in-frame clones and misses some; the assay was immunoSEQ multiplex PCR. The sample contains tens of thousands of clones, about 91% of which appear only once. Here the sequenced sample was peripheral blood, taken on day 0 of MenACWY control vaccination. All receptors come from an adult in good health.

The chain has TRBV30 and TRBJ1-5; tentative D call: TRBD1 (6 bases). Germline assignment: CDR1 GTSNPN and CDR2 SVGIG (reference sequence). The length of the CDR3 is 15 residues. The V and J ends lost 1 base and 7 bases respectively, with 17 bases between them. The CDR3 coding sequence is TGTGCCTGGAGTGGAAGAACAACAGGGAGCCAGCCCCAGCATTTT. This codes for CAWSGRTTGSQPQHF.

The CDR3 sequence is CASSPLGPGQPQHF. For the CDR3, the DNA is TGTGCCAGTAGCCCCCTCGGGCCCGGGCAGCCCCAGCATTTT. The chain uses TRBV19 and TRBJ1-5; D unclear. CDR3 size: 14 residues. CDR1 and CDR2 from the germline V gene are LNHDA and SQIVND (reference sequence). V dropped 6 bases and J dropped 7 bases, with 16 bases sitting between them. The full variable domain, with the rest looked up from reference TRBV19 and TRBJ1-5, is DGGITQSPKYLFRKEGQNVTLSCEQNLNHDAMYWYRQDPGQGLRLIYYSQIVNDFQKGDIAEGYSVSREKKESFPLTVTSAQKNPTAFYLCASSPLGPGQPQHFGDGTRLSIL.

CDR3 protein: CASSLSGGNTIYF. The CDR3, as DNA: TGTGCCAGCAGTTTAAGCGGTGGAAACACCATATATTTT. The genes are TRBV12-3 or TRBV12-4 and TRBJ1-3; D gene unclear. V gave up 2 bases and J gave up 3 bases, with 5 bases separating them. The CDR3 runs to 13 residues.

The gene calls are TRBV5-1 and TRBJ1-4; 7 bases align to TRBD1. This CDR3 spans 15 amino acids. Germline V gene data show CDR1 as SGHRS and CDR2 as YFSETQ. V gave up 6 bases and J gave up 4 bases; unmatched junction bases: 9. Here the CDR3 reads CASTSQGGYNEKLFF. CDR3 nucleotides: TGCGCCAGCACCTCCCAGGGGGGGTATAATGAAAAACTGTTTTTT.

The chain carries TRBV5-1 and TRBJ1-2; D is unclear. The CDR3 is 15 amino acids. V gave up 0 bases and J gave up 0 bases, with 9 bases separating them. Looked up from germline, CDR1 is SGHRS and CDR2 is YFSETQ. CDR3 residues: CASSLGRDANYGYTF. The CDR3 nucleotides are TGCGCCAGCAGCTTGGGAAGAGACGCTAACTATGGCTACACCTTC.

This clone was observed a few times. This rearrangement joins TRBV19 to TRBJ1-5; D is unclear. Germline-derived CDR1 and CDR2 are LNHDA and SQIVND (reference sequence). With 1 base removed from V and 4 bases from J, the gap between germline ends came to 11 bases. This CDR3 is 15 amino acids long. The DNA of the CDR3 is TGTGCCAGTAGTATAGGGGGAACACTAAATCAGCCCCAGCATTTT. Protein sequence: CASSIGGTLNQPQHF.

The J gene is TRBJ2-3, the V gene TRBV4-2; 13 bases agree with TRBD2. Germline CDR1 and CDR2: LGHNA and YNFKEQ. V dropped 0 bases and J dropped 2; count of bases not matched to a gene: 5. The CDR3 extends over 18 amino acids. The CDR3 region is CASSQERLAGGNTDTQYF. The CDR3 coding sequence is TGTGCCAGCAGCCAAGAACGACTAGCGGGGGGTAACACAGATACGCAGTATTTT.

The CDR3 loop reads CASSSTGGFESPLHF. The CDR3 DNA reads TGTGCCAGTTCGTCGACGGGCGGATTTGAGTCACCCCTCCACTTT. The chain has TRBV19 and TRBJ1-6; no clear D gene. V was clipped by 8 bases and J by 10 bases, with 21 bases between them. This CDR3 is built from 15 residues. The germline gives CDR1 LNHDA, CDR2 SQIVND (reference sequence).

Only a few counts were recorded for this clone. This sequence joins TRBV4-3 and TRBJ1-6; D remains ambiguous. The germline V gene encodes CDR1 LGHNA and CDR2 YSLEER. Trimming removed 0 bases at V and 4 bases at J, with 10 bases between. This CDR3 has 16 residues. The CDR3 region is CASSQESRPYNSPLHF. The CDR3 DNA follows: TGCGCCAGCAGCCAAGAGAGTAGACCTTATAATTCACCCCTCCACTTT.

V gene TRBV6-1 combines with J gene TRBJ2-5; maybe TRBD1 (6 bases). V was cut by 0 bases and J by 1 base, with 9 bases left in between. Germline CDR1 is MNHNS and CDR2 is SASEGT. The CDR3 is 15 residues long. The CDR3 loop reads CASSEAGQTQETQYF. The CDR3 nucleotides read TGTGCCAGCAGTGAAGCAGGACAGACCCAAGAGACCCAGTACTTC.

The rearrangement links TRBV25-1 to TRBJ1-6; TRBD1 matches 8 bases. The J segment lost 10 bases and the V segment lost 7 bases, leaving 6 bases of the junction unmatched. Germline values: CDR1 MGHDK, CDR2 SYGVNS. The CDR3 is 13 residues long. For the CDR3, the DNA is TGTGCCAGCATTGGACAGGGTGGCTCACCCCTCCACTTT. This sequence encodes CASIGQGGSPLHF.

The V and J genes are TRBV7-9 and TRBJ2-3; the D is unclear. The V gene's germline CDR1 is SEHNR and CDR2 FQNEAQ (reference sequence). The V gene lost 0 bases and the J gene lost 2 bases, with 6 bases spanning the gap. The CDR3 has 14 amino acids. For the CDR3, the DNA is TGTGCCAGCAGCTTAGCGGGCTTCACAGATACGCAGTATTTT. This codes for CASSLAGFTDTQYF.

The chain recombines TRBV18 with TRBJ2-1; 10 bases are a match to TRBD2. This CDR3 region has 17 residues. The germline V gene encodes CDR1 KGHSH and CDR2 LQKENI. The V and J ends lost 2 bases and 0 bases, in that order; junction bases with no gene match: 4. This chain's CDR3 is CASSPSSGGFSYNEQFF. The CDR3 nucleotides read TGTGCCAGCTCACCAAGTAGCGGGGGGTTCTCCTACAATGAGCAGTTCTTC.

The chain links TRBV28 to TRBJ1-1, with unresolved D. V lost 6 bases and J lost 8, with 13 bases in between. Germline V gene lookup returns CDR1 MDHEN and CDR2 SYDVKM. The CDR3 extends over 12 amino acids. CDR3 loop: CASRWGGTEAFF. The CDR3 bases are TGTGCCAGCAGGTGGGGAGGAACGGAAGCTTTCTTT.

This clone has only a few counts. The V call is TRBV1, the J call TRBJ1-1. TRBV1 is a pseudogene locus. The CDR3 length is 16 residues. This CDR3 reads CTSSQGGARRNTEAFF. CDR3 coding DNA: TGCACCAGCAGCCAAGGAGGGGCAAGGCGTAACACTGAAGCTTTCTTT.

The V gene is TRBV2, the J gene TRBJ1-4, with D maybe TRBD1 (6 bases). Germline V lookup: CDR1 SNHLY, CDR2 FYNNEI. V lost 4 bases to trimming and J lost 10 bases, with 16 bases between them. There are 14 residues in the CDR3. CDR3 sequence reads: CASSVGSSGAKLFF. CDR3 nucleotide sequence: TGTGCCAGCAGTGTTGGATCTTCAGGGGCAAAACTGTTTTTT.

This chain uses TRBV7-3 with TRBJ1-1, with TRBD1 as a possible D gene (6 bases). CDR3 size: 15 residues. The V end lost 2 bases, the J end lost 8 bases, and 18 bases lay between the germline ends. The germline V gene encodes CDR1 SGHTA and CDR2 FQGTGA. The CDR3 DNA follows: TGTGCCAGCAGCTTATTTGGGGGCCAGCTACAAGAAGCTTTCTTT. Translating gives CASSLFGGQLQEAFF.

This chain joins TRBV2 and TRBJ2-2; D unresolved. The CDR3 sequence is 14 residues long. From germline, CDR1 is SNHLY and CDR2 FYNNEI. V lost 8 bases to trimming and J lost 4 bases, with 14 bases between them. The CDR3 bases are TGTGCCAGCTTTAGGCAGGACCTCACCGGGGAGCTGTTTTTT. Protein: CASFRQDLTGELFF. Variable domain in full (rest from reference TRBV2 and TRBJ2-2): EPEVTQTPSHQVTQMGQEVILRCVPISNHLYFYWYRQILGQKVEFLVSFYNNEISEKSEIFDDQFSVERPDGSNFTLKIRSTKLEDSAMYFCASFRQDLTGELFFGEGSRLTVL.

This clone appeared a few times. V usage is TRBV2 and J usage is TRBJ2-1, with TRBD2 matching over 10 bases. The CDR3 length is 14 residues. The ends lost 3 bases at V and 14 bases at J; junction bases unmatched: 10. CDR1 SNHLY and CDR2 FYNNEI come from the germline V gene. The CDR3: CASSEIGLAESEFF. The CDR3 DNA reads as TGTGCCAGCAGTGAGATAGGACTAGCGGAGTCGGAGTTCTTC.

This chain uses TRBV19 with TRBJ1-1; possible D gene TRBD1, 6 bases. The V and J ends lost 4 bases and 1 base respectively, with 7 bases between them. The V gene's germline CDR1 is LNHDA and CDR2 SQIVND (reference sequence). The CDR3 length is 13 residues. The chain's CDR3 is CASSKQGNTEAFF. CDR3 DNA: TGTGCCAGTAGTAAACAGGGGAACACTGAAGCTTTCTTT.

On this clone: One end of the junction fails to match germline, which may point to a read error. The chain joins TRBV2 to TRBJ1-4; no clear D gene. The CDR3 runs 13 residues. CDR1 is SNHLY, CDR2 FYNNEI, per germline. CDR3 bases: TGTGCCAGCAGCGAAGGTCTTAGTGAAAAACTGTTTTTT. Translating gives CASSEGLSEKLFF.

The chain combines TRBV25-1 with TRBJ1-1; TRBD1 matches at 10 bases. Per the germline V gene, CDR1 is MGHDK and CDR2 is SYGVNS. The CDR3 consists of 14 residues. Losses at the gene ends were 0 bases for V and 7 bases for J; bases not matched to a gene: 2. The CDR3 loop reads CASSEYGTGVEAFF. The CDR3 region has the DNA TGTGCCAGCAGTGAATACGGGACAGGGGTTGAAGCTTTCTTT.

The chain links TRBV6-2 or TRBV6-3 to TRBJ2-2, with 8 nucleotides matching TRBD2. The J segment lost 5 bases and the V segment lost 4 bases, leaving 18 bases of the junction unmatched. The CDR3 length is 19 residues. Germline CDR1 MNHEY, CDR2 SVGEGT. CDR3 DNA sequence: TGTGCCAGCAGTTTGGACGGCGCCGGGACTAGTATACTGACCGGGGAGCTGTTTTTT. This gives the protein CASSLDGAGTSILTGELFF.